This T cell receptor beta chain derives from a study of cytomegalovirus exposure and HLA in healthy donors. Study outcomes and limitations: The study listed roughly 160 cytomegalovirus-associated TCR beta chains.

V dropped 5 bases and J dropped 3 bases, with 11 bases sitting between them. Germline CDR1 reads MDHEN; CDR2 reads SYDVKM. The CDR3 sequence is 13 residues long. The study ran its PCR with 60 Vbeta and 13 Jbeta primers. Only in-frame clones appear in the TCRdb table, and some are missing; sequencing was by immunoSEQ multiplex PCR. The table shows 150,000 to 200,000 clones, with 80% to 90% occurring only once. Of note for this clone: The antigen remains undetermined.

The sequence derives from a girl aged 2-15 years in good health and CMV-seropositive. The material sequenced was PBMCs. V and J are TRBV28 and TRBJ2-7; tentative D call: TRBD2 (5 bases). The CDR3 protein is CASSPRRDYEQYF. For the CDR3, the DNA is TGTGCCAGCAGTCCACGACGGGACTACGAGCAGTACTTC.